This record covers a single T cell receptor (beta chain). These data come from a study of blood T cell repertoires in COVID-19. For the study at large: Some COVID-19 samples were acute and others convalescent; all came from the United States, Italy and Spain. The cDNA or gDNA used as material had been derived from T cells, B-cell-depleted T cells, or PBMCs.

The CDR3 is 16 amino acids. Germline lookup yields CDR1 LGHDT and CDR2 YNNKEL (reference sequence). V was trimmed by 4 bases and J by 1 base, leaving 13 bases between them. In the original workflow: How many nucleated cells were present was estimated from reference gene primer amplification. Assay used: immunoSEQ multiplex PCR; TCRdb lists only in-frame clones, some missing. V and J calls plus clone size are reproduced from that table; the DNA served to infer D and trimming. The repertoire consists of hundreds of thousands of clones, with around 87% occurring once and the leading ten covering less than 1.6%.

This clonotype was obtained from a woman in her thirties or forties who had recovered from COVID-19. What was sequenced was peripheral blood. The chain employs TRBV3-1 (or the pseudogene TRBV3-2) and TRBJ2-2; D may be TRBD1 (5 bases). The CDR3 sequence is CASSPPGKMNTGELFF. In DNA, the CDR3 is TGTGCCAGCAGCCCCCCAGGGAAGATGAACACCGGGGAGCTGTTTTTT.